This T cell receptor beta chain was sequenced for a study of CD8+CD57+ T cells in acquired aplastic anemia. CDR3 and TCR beta VDJ profiling relied on genomic DNA as the template. MiXCR was run by TCRdb on the reads, yielding one entry per CDR3 protein. The repertoire holds 86,000 or so distinct CDR3 sequences, with about half as singletons. V was trimmed by 2 bases and J by 8 bases, leaving 8 bases between them. The CDR3 is made up of 12 amino acids. The germline CDR1 and CDR2 sequences are SGHDT and YYEEEE. The sequenced sample was sorted CD4+, CD8+, or CD8+CD57+ T cells (not recorded which) from PBMCs. The sequence was obtained from a human donor in good health, serving as a control. The chain is built from TRBV5-6 and TRBJ2-1; unclear D gene. CDR3 region: CASSLRLHEQFF. The CDR3 DNA reads as TGTGCCAGCAGCTTACGCCTTCATGAGCAGTTCTTC.